These 14 T cell receptor beta chains came from one sample sequenced in a study of early T cells in non-severe SARS-CoV-2 infection. TCRdb processed the 5' RACE reads anew with MiXCR; each CDR3 protein has one entry. The profile shows tens of thousands of distinct CDR3 sequences, approximately 15% of them singletons. The source material was whole blood. All receptors derive from an adult who was a healthcare worker with PCR-confirmed SARS-CoV-2 infection or an uninfected control (not recorded which).

This sequence joins TRBV7-2 and TRBJ2-5; TRBD1 matches 10 bases. Per germline, CDR1 SGHTA and CDR2 FQGNSA. Losses at the gene ends were 5 bases for V and 4 bases for J; bases not matched to a gene: 10. This CDR3 is built from 16 residues. CDR3 loop: CASSARGDRGRETQYF. DNA for the CDR3: TGTGCCAGCAGCGCCCGCGGAGACAGGGGGCGAGAGACCCAGTACTTC.

This chain uses TRBV7-8 with TRBJ2-1; D is ambiguous. This CDR3 is 11 amino acids long. Germline CDR1 SGHVS, CDR2 FQNEAQ. V lost 2 bases and J 14 bases, leaving 10 bases between the germline ends. CDR3 nucleotide sequence: TGTGCCAGCAGCTTAACTTTAGAGGAGTTCTTC. It translates to CASSLTLEEFF.

The chain carries TRBV6-6 and TRBJ2-2; 8 bases are a match to TRBD1. Germline lookup yields CDR1 MNHNY and CDR2 SVGAGI (reference sequence). Trimming removed 6 bases from V and 1 base from J; junction bases left unmatched: 4. The length of the CDR3 is 15 residues. This CDR3 is CASRPGQVNTGELFF. CDR3 nucleotide sequence: TGTGCCAGCAGGCCGGGACAGGTGAACACCGGGGAGCTGTTTTTT.

V and J are TRBV24-1 and TRBJ1-1; D not certain. Germline CDR1 reads KGHDR; CDR2 reads SFDVKD. Trimming removed 2 bases at V and 4 bases at J, with 10 bases between. The CDR3 runs 14 residues. The CDR3 loop is CATSDSGVGTEAFF. The DNA of the CDR3 is TGTGCCACCAGTGATTCCGGCGTGGGCACTGAAGCTTTCTTT.

This clonotype was found a few times. V and J are TRBV9 and TRBJ1-4; the D gene is possibly TRBD1 (5 bases). V lost 3 bases, J lost 7 bases, and 16 bases lay in between. The germline CDR1 and CDR2 sequences are SGDLS and YYNGEE. CDR3 length equals 15 residues. The CDR3 region is CASSAEGRSSEKLFF. The CDR3 nucleotides read TGTGCCAGCAGCGCCGAGGGGAGGTCGAGTGAAAAACTGTTTTTT.

As for this clonotype: A read error may be the cause here, since a much bigger clone is one base away. The chain links TRBV5-1 to TRBJ2-7, with D perhaps given as TRBD1 or TRBD2 (5 bases each). The CDR3 runs to 13 residues. Germline V gene data show CDR1 as SGHRS and CDR2 as YFSETQ. In DNA, the CDR3 is TGCTCCAGCAGCAAGCAGTTGGGGGACGAGCAGTACGTC. This translates into CSSSKQLGDEQYV.

This clonotype was seen more than once but under ten times. The genes are TRBV29-1 and TRBJ1-5, with 7 positions matching TRBD1. Germline V gene sequence: CDR1 SQVTM, CDR2 ANQGSEA. The CDR3 contains 13 residues. V trimming: 4 bases; J trimming: 2 bases; junction bases outside the gene matches: 2. The CDR3 loop is CSVATGGNQPQHF. The CDR3 coding sequence is TGCAGCGTTGCCACAGGGGGCAATCAGCCCCAGCATTTT.

The chain recombines TRBV30 with TRBJ1-5; maybe TRBD1 (5 bases). V was trimmed by 0 bases and J by 2 bases, leaving 14 bases between them. CDR1 is GTSNPN and CDR2 is SVGIG in the germline V gene (reference sequence). The CDR3 is made up of 16 amino acids. CDR3 bases: TGTGCCTGGAGTGTACAGGCAGGAGCTGGCAATCAGCCCCAGCATTTT. It is translated as CAWSVQAGAGNQPQHF.

The chain links TRBV5-5 to TRBJ1-4; 7 nucleotides line up with TRBD1. V was clipped by 4 bases and J by 8 bases; unmatched bases: 11. Germline V gives CDR1 SGHKS, CDR2 YYEKEE (reference sequence). The CDR3 is made up of 15 amino acids. DNA for the CDR3: TGTGCCAGCAGCCGGGAAGACAGGGTCGGCGAAAAACTGTTTTTT. It codes for CASSREDRVGEKLFF.

This sequence joins TRBV19 and TRBJ2-5, with D hard to call. Germline assignment: CDR1 LNHDA and CDR2 SQIVND (reference sequence). The V and J ends lost 3 bases and 5 bases respectively, with 10 bases between them. The CDR3 runs to 13 residues. In DNA form, the CDR3 reads TGTGCCAGTAGTATCGGCGGCTTGGAGACCCAGTACTTC. Its protein product is CASSIGGLETQYF.

At least ten counts were recorded for this clonotype. The chain carries TRBV28 and TRBJ1-4; maybe TRBD1 (5 bases). The CDR3 runs 16 residues. Trimming left V 4 bases short and J 0 bases short, with 12 bases between. Germline V CDR1 and CDR2: MDHEN, SYDVKM. The CDR3 sequence is CASSSAGHATNEKLFF. Here the CDR3 DNA reads TGTGCCAGCAGTTCGGCAGGACATGCAACTAATGAAAAACTGTTTTTT.

The chain couples TRBV7-9 to TRBJ2-1; no clear D. CDR3 size: 12 residues. The germline gives CDR1 SEHNR, CDR2 FQNEAQ (reference sequence). Trimming stripped 5 bases from V and 8 bases from J, with 10 bases between. CDR3 DNA sequence: TGTGCCAGCAGCCCGAATTCGGATGAGCAGTTCTTC. Residues: CASSPNSDEQFF.

This clonotype was picked up a small number of times. The CDR3 reads CASSQDIGGGEKLFF. For the CDR3, the DNA is TGTGCCAGCAGCCAAGATATCGGGGGAGGCGAAAAACTGTTTTTT. The genes are TRBV14 and TRBJ1-4; TRBD1 is a possible D gene (5 bases). The CDR3 extends over 15 amino acids. Germline assignment: CDR1 SGHDN and CDR2 FVKESK. The ends were cut back, 0 bases at V and 8 bases at J, with 13 bases in the middle.

This clonotype has more than one count but fewer than ten. The rearrangement joins TRBV29-1 to TRBJ2-3; D gene uncertain. CDR1 and CDR2 from the germline V gene are SQVTM and ANQGSEA. The CDR3 sequence is 12 residues long. V shed 7 bases and J shed 0 bases, with 8 bases lying between them. The CDR3 DNA sequence: TGCAGCGGAACGACTAGCACAGATACGCAGTATTTT. Translating it yields CSGTTSTDTQYF.